This T cell receptor beta chain came from a study of PD-1 blockade in classical Hodgkin lymphoma. Germline V gene lookup returns CDR1 MNHEY and CDR2 SMNVEV (reference sequence). CDR3 size: 14 residues. V lost 5 bases, J lost 4 bases, and 5 bases stayed unmatched. General study findings and limits: Patients starting nivolumab less than 1 year after ASCT had lower diversity and were excluded from later analyses. Repertoire difference causes, possibly disease activity or prior therapy, remain undefined.

Some clones are missing from TCRdb's copy, which holds only in-frame ones; the method was immunoSEQ multiplex PCR. The table has tens of thousands of clones, approximately 80% seen once. Time point of the sample: cycle 4 day 1 (C4D1), after more than five weeks of nivolumab. The patients all showed relapse after autologous stem cell transplantation, while their brentuximab vedotin exposure varied. With respect to this clone: Its matching antigen is unknown.

The source was peripheral blood mononuclear cells (PBMCs), collected before the fourth cycle of nivolumab. This TCR derives from a human donor with classical Hodgkin lymphoma. The V gene is TRBV27, the J gene TRBJ2-7; 10 bases are a match to TRBD1. The CDR3 DNA follows: TGTGCCAGCAGTCCAAAGGGACAGGGGTACGAGCAGTACTTC. It encodes CASSPKGQGYEQYF.